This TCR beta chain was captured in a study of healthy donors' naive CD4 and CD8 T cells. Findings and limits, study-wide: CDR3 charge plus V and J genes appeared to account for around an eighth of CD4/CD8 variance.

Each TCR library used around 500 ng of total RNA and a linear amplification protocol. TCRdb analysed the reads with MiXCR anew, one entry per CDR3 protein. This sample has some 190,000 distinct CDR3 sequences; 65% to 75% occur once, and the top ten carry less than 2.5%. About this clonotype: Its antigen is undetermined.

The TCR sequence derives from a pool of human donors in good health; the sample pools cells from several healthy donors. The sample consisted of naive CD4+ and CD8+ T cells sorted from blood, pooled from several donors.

The CDR3 loop is CASSYLEGFGTQYF. Here the CDR3 DNA reads TGTGCCAGCAGTTACCTGGAGGGCTTCGGTACGCAGTATTTT. The chain recombines TRBV6-5 with TRBJ2-3, with a possible D match to TRBD2 (6 bases). V lost 2 bases to trimming and J lost 8 bases, with 14 bases between them. The CDR3 covers 14 residues. Germline CDR1 is MNHEY and CDR2 is SVGAGI.